Included here is one T cell receptor (beta chain) sequence, with context. As yet, its antigen is unknown. These data originate in a study of CD8 T cells in ankylosing spondylitis. Broader study findings: In ankylosing spondylitis patients, matched synovial fluid reportedly showed significant enrichment of disease-linked clones.

TCRdb fed the 5' RACE reads into MiXCR, producing one record per CDR3 protein. The repertoire holds roughly 130,000 distinct CDR3 sequences, 7.5% to 9.5% seen once, with under 7.5% in the top ten. Germline V gives CDR1 SGHTA, CDR2 FQGNSA. J gave up 2 bases and V 5 bases, and 11 bases lay outside the gene matches. This CDR3 is 17 amino acids long. The receptor's source is a male donor with ankylosing spondylitis. V is TRBV7-2 and J is TRBJ2-7; the match to TRBD1 covers 11 bases. The sample taken for sequencing was synovial fluid, either unsorted or a sorted T cell fraction (not recorded which). The CDR3 loop reads CASSPGQGVKFTYEQYF. CDR3 nucleotides: TGTGCCAGCAGCCCGGGACAGGGGGTCAAGTTTACCTACGAGCAGTACTTC.